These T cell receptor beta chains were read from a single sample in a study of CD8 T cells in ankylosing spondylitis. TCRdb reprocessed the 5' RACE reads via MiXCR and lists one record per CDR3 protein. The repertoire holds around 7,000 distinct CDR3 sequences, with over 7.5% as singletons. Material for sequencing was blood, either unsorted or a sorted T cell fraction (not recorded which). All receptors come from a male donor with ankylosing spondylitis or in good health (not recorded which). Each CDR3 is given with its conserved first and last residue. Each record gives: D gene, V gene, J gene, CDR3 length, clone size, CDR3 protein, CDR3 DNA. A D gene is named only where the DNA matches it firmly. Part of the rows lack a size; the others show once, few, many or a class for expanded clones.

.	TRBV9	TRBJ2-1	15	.	CASSEGLGVENEQFF	TGTGCCAGCAGCGAGGGGCTAGGAGTGGAGAATGAGCAGTTCTTC
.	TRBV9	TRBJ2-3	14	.	CASSVGGAGDTQYF	TGTGCCAGCAGCGTAGGGGGCGCGGGAGATACGCAGTATTTT
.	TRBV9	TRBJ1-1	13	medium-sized	CASSGTLNTEAFF	TGTGCCAGCAGCGGCACATTGAACACTGAAGCTTTCTTT
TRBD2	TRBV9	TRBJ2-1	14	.	CASSLKGLAGGQFF	TGTGCCAGCAGCCTAAAGGGACTAGCGGGAGGGCAGTTCTTC
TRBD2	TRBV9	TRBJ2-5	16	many	CASSAPTSGGQETQYF	TGTGCCAGCAGCGCCCCGACTAGCGGGGGTCAAGAGACCCAGTACTTC
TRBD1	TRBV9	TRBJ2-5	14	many	CASSVRQGGETQYF	TGTGCCAGCAGCGTAAGACAGGGGGGCGAGACCCAGTACTTC
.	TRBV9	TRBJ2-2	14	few	CASARGASTGELFF	TGTGCCAGTGCCCGGGGAGCGAGCACCGGGGAGCTGTTTTTT
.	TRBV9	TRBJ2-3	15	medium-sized	CASSEGRQGTDTQYF	TGTGCCAGCAGCGAAGGGCGCCAGGGGACAGATACGCAGTATTTT
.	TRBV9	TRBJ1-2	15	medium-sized	CASSPPGQGTTGYTF	TGTGCCAGCAGCCCCCCCGGGCAGGGAACGACCGGCTACACCTTC
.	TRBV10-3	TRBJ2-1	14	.	CAIALDKNYNEQFF	TGTGCCATAGCTCTAGATAAGAACTACAATGAGCAGTTCTTC
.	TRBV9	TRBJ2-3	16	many	CASSVATGGGQDTQYF	TGTGCCAGCAGCGTAGCTACTGGGGGGGGCCAAGATACGCAGTATTTT
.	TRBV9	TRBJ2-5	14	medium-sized	CASSVLGSGETQYF	TGTGCCAGCAGCGTTCTCGGGAGTGGGGAGACCCAGTACTTC
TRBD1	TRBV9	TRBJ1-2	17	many	CASSGQGAPDRDYGYTF	TGTGCCAGCAGCGGACAGGGGGCTCCGGACAGAGACTATGGCTACACCTTC
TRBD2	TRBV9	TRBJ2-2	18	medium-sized	CASSGRGLAGVDTGELFF	TGTGCCAGCAGCGGCCGCGGACTAGCGGGGGTAGACACCGGGGAGCTGTTTTTT
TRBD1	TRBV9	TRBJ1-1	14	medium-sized	CASSVGQGIAEAFF	TGTGCCAGCAGCGTAGGACAGGGGATTGCTGAAGCTTTCTTT
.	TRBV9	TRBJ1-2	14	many	CASSVGADDYGYTF	TGTGCCAGCAGCGTAGGTGCGGACGACTATGGCTACACCTTC
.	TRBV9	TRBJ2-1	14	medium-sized	CASSVEGTHNEQFF	TGTGCCAGCAGCGTAGAAGGGACACACAATGAGCAGTTCTTC
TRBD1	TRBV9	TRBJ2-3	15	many	CASSVQGALTDTQYF	TGTGCCAGCAGCGTCCAGGGGGCTCTCACAGATACGCAGTATTTT
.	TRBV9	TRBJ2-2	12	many	CASSVDTGELFF	TGTGCCAGCAGCGTAGACACCGGGGAGCTGTTTTTT
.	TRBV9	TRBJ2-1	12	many	CASSVTINEQFF	TGTGCCAGCAGCGTAACTATCAATGAGCAGTTCTTC
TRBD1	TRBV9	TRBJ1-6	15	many	CASSAKDRVNSPLHF	TGTGCCAGCAGCGCCAAGGACAGGGTTAATTCACCCCTCCACTTT
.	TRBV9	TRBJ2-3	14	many	CASSVGRDTDTQYF	TGTGCCAGCAGCGTAGGACGGGACACAGATACGCAGTATTTT
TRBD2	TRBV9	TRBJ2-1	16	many	CASSAPSGGAYNEQFF	TGTGCCAGCAGCGCACCCAGCGGGGGTGCATACAATGAGCAGTTCTTC
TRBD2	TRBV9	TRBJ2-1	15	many	CASSAGTRLLNEQFF	TGTGCCAGCAGCGCCGGGACTAGGTTACTTAATGAGCAGTTCTTC
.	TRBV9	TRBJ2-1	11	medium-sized	CASSVADEQFF	TGTGCCAGCAGCGTAGCGGATGAGCAGTTCTTC
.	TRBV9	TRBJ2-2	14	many	CASSERSYTGELFF	TGTGCCAGCAGCGAACGGAGTTACACCGGGGAGCTGTTTTTT
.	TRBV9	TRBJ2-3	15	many	CASSVETGSTDTQYF	TGTGCCAGCAGCGTAGAGACTGGGAGTACAGATACGCAGTATTTT
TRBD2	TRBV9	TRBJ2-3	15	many	CASSERGSYTDTQYF	TGTGCCAGCAGCGAGCGGGGTTCCTACACAGATACGCAGTATTTT
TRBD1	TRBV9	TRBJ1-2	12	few	CASSVQGGGYTF	TGTGCCAGCAGCGTACAGGGGGGAGGCTACACCTTC
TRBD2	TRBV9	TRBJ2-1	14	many	CASGTSGSDNEQFF	TGTGCCAGCGGAACTAGCGGGTCAGACAATGAGCAGTTCTTC
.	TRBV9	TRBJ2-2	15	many	CASSLDRQPTGELFF	TGTGCCAGCAGCTTGGACCGCCAGCCCACCGGGGAGCTGTTTTTT
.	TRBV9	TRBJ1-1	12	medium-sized	CASSGVRTEAFF	TGTGCCAGCAGCGGGGTGAGGACTGAAGCTTTCTTT
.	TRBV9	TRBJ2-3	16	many	CASSVDSRMGADTQYF	TGTGCCAGCAGCGTAGACTCGCGGATGGGGGCAGATACGCAGTATTTT
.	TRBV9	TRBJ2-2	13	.	CASSVGGSGELFF	TGTGCCAGCAGCGTTGGGGGATCCGGGGAGCTGTTTTTT
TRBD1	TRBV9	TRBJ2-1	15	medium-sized	CASSVAGGSYNEQFF	TGTGCCAGCAGCGTAGCAGGGGGCTCCTACAATGAGCAGTTCTTC
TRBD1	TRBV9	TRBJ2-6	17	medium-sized	CASSFPTGTVGANVLTF	TGTGCCAGCAGCTTCCCGACAGGGACCGTGGGGGCCAACGTCCTGACTTTC
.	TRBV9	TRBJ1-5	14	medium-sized	CASSVGDSNQPQHF	TGTGCCAGCAGCGTAGGGGATAGCAATCAGCCCCAGCATTTT
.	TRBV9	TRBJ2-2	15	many	CASSLRGAGTGELFF	TGTGCCAGCAGCCTGCGGGGCGCGGGCACCGGGGAGCTGTTTTTT
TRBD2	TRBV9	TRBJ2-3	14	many	CASSATSGEDTQYF	TGTGCCAGCAGCGCGACTAGCGGGGAAGATACGCAGTATTTT
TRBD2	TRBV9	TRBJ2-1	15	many	CASSVEVAGVDEQFF	TGTGCCAGCAGCGTAGAGGTAGCGGGAGTTGATGAGCAGTTCTTC
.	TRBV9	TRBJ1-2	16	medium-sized	CASSVAQGPTNYGYTF	TGTGCCAGCAGCGTAGCCCAAGGCCCCACTAACTATGGCTACACCTTC
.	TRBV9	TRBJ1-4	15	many	CASSASRGTNEKLFF	TGTGCCAGCAGCGCTAGCAGGGGTACTAATGAAAAACTGTTTTTT